This T cell receptor beta chain comes out of a study of technical replicates of blood from several donors. The CDR3 extends over 13 amino acids. With 7 bases removed from V and 2 bases from J, the gap between germline ends came to 11 bases. CDR1 MNHNS and CDR2 SASEGT come from the germline V gene. Measured with immunoSEQ multiplex PCR; TCRdb has only the in-frame clones, and not every one. The sample has under 50,000 clones; 95% to 97% are singletons. This chain connects TRBV6-1 to TRBJ1-1, with TRBD1 as a possible D gene (5 bases). Source material: T cells isolated from PBMCs. The TCR sequence derives from a human donor in good health. The CDR3 loop is CASNWGENTEAFF. In nucleotides, the CDR3 is TGTGCCAGCAATTGGGGGGAAAACACTGAAGCTTTCTTT.